What follows describes a single T cell receptor beta chain. Its specific antigen is unknown. No per-base quality is available; no much larger clone lies one base away. A distance of 17 bases separates the germline ends of V and J, which lose 4 bases and 8 bases respectively. CDR1 LGHDT and CDR2 YNNKEL are derived from the germline V gene (reference sequence). From its cysteine to its phenylalanine, the CDR3 spans 15 amino acids. Only the CDR3 DNA is retained, 45 bases long and in frame from the first base. Participants in the prospective study were aged about 18 to 95 years, lived in 20 to 25 United States geographic areas, and enrolled through a virtual design. Cohort assignment in the prospective study relied on participant-reported clinical history from a screening survey and a study questionnaire. ImmuneRACE Cohort 3 recovered participants were defined by two consecutive negative NP/OP PCR tests, healthcare professional clearance, or symptom resolution. Each participant in the prospective study had whole blood, serum and a nasopharyngeal or oropharyngeal swab collected by mobile phlebotomists. Over a 2-month period, participants in the prospective study had the option of providing additional blood draws and questionnaires. Prospective study blood samples were shipped either frozen or at room temperature before DNA extraction.

The data belong to a study of blood T cell repertoires in COVID-19 (dated by TCRdb to between 2020 and 2021). Notes on the research overall: The collaborator samples originated in the United States, Italy and Spain and spanned the acute and convalescent phases of COVID-19. The prospective study material was composed of cDNA or gDNA derived from T cells, B-cell-depleted T cells, or PBMCs. Subjects who had been exposed to COVID-19, were actively infected with it, or had recovered from it provided the deeply sampled blood TCRbeta repertoires that made up the dataset. The repertoires were released in a freely available public database meant as a resource for research on the immune response to SARS-CoV-2. The samples were drawn from two sources: the first 160 participants of the ongoing ImmuneRACE study, and 1,200 or so subjects contributed by 6 global collaborators. A de-identified subject ID, COVID-19 status, age in years and sex were almost always included in the sample metadata. Where available, HLA class I and class II types were taken from metadata supplied by the sample provider and were not determined by assay-based typing.

TCRbeta CDR3 regions were amplified from genomic DNA by means of the immunoSEQ Assay, a bias-controlled multiplex PCR. In the paper's pipeline: Nucleated cell counts per sample were estimated from amplification of reference gene primers within the assay. To quantify the absolute abundance of each unique TCRbeta CDR3 rearrangement, sequence reads were collapsed and filtered. For each sample, productive Simpson clonality was calculated as the square root of Simpson's diversity index over productive rearrangements. TCRdb holds this immuneACCESS table with in-frame rearrangements only. Some clones are missing; in checked studies, unresolved V genes explain under half, and the rest has no known cause. That table gives V, J and clone size, and the DNA gave D and trimming. The sample has under 250,000 clones on record, around 84% of them singletons. The top ten clones comprise around 1.8% of the sample.

General conclusions and limits of the study: Clinical and demographic metadata were provided uncurated, with the amount varying by source and participant.

The sequence was obtained from a man aged 35-49 years who had recovered from COVID-19. Material for sequencing was PBMCs or T cells enriched from blood (not recorded which). This sequence uses TRBV3-1 (or the pseudogene TRBV3-2) and TRBJ1-4; possibly the D gene is TRBD1, per 6 matching bases. CDR3 protein: CASSLPGVGEEKLFF. The DNA reads TGTGCCAGCAGCCTCCCAGGGGTAGGGGAGGAAAAACTGTTTTTT.